Included here is one T cell receptor (beta chain) sequence, with context. The antigen remains undetermined. Assay used: immunoSEQ multiplex PCR; TCRdb lists only in-frame clones, some missing. Of 130,000 or so clones listed, 80% to 95% are singletons. This sample was included in a study of graft-versus-host responses after intestinal transplantation. Study as a whole: In this cohort, recipients had multivisceral, liver-intestinal, or isolated intestinal transplants.

The study's findings and limits: GvH clones turned up in recipient marrow; some had shown up first in ileum or blood. Graft-donor T cell macrochimerism in patients accompanied high graft-versus-host to host-versus-graft clonal ratios in allografts.

CDR3 length: 13 residues. The germline V gene has CDR1 MNHEY and CDR2 SMNVEV (reference sequence). The V gene is TRBV27, the J gene TRBJ2-5; TRBD1 matches at 10 bases. The tail of the sequence fits TRBJ2-7 better, so the J call may be wrong. This clonotype was obtained from a human donor who received an intestinal transplant. The sequenced sample was unstimulated CD4+ T cells sorted from spleen or lymph node cells, obtained before intestinal transplant. CDR3: CASSGTGAHEQYF. CDR3 coding DNA: TGTGCCAGCAGTGGGACAGGGGCCCACGAGCAGTACTTC.